The 3 T cell receptor beta chains reported below all come from one sample, sequenced in a study of blood T cell repertoires in COVID-19. The assay was immunoSEQ multiplex PCR, and TCRdb's table has in-frame clones only and misses some. This sample has about 64,000 clones, with around four fifths found just once. Sequencing was carried out using peripheral blood. The receptors were sampled from a human donor in a cohort sampled during active COVID-19.

This clone was counted a single time. The DNA of the CDR3 is TGTGCCAGCAGCTTGGGGGGGGCTGAATACCCCGGGGAGCTGTTTTTT. Translated, it gives CASSLGGAEYPGELFF. The J gene is TRBJ2-2, the V gene TRBV7-6; D is perhaps TRBD2 (7 bases). The germline gives CDR1 SGHVS, CDR2 FNYEAQ. CDR3 length equals 16 residues. V was cut by 3 bases and J by 6 bases, with 17 bases left in between.

This clone was seen just once. The rearrangement links TRBV30 to TRBJ1-5; D is perhaps TRBD1 (5 bases). Germline V gives CDR1 GTSNPN, CDR2 SVGIG (reference sequence). The CDR3 consists of 16 residues. V lost 0 bases to trimming and J lost 2 bases, with 14 bases between them. CDR3 sequence: CAWSVLPGGGNQPQHF. The DNA of the CDR3 is TGTGCCTGGAGTGTACTCCCCGGGGGAGGCAATCAGCCCCAGCATTTT.

There are a few counts of this clone. The chain carries TRBV30 and TRBJ1-2; TRBD1 aligns across 8 bases. This CDR3 region has 14 residues. V lost 6 bases and J lost 5; bases outside the gene matches: 11. CDR1 is GTSNPN, CDR2 SVGIG, per germline (reference sequence). In DNA, the CDR3 is TGTGCCTGCCCCATCCAGGGGGCAAGTTATGGCTACACCTTC. Translated, it gives CACPIQGASYGYTF.